This T cell receptor beta chain was found in a study of early T cells in non-severe SARS-CoV-2 infection. About the study: Unsorted whole blood bulk RNA was sequenced, with unpaired chains.

Unique molecular identifiers were affixed to single, distinct cDNA molecules. TCRdb re-analysed the 5' RACE reads in MiXCR, keeping a single row per CDR3 protein. The top ten hold around 16% of the sample, which has 65,000 to 85,000 distinct CDR3 sequences, more than 8.5% seen once. Study conclusions and caveats: Matches to VDJdb favored anti-spike CD8 responses and missed private and CD4 specificities.

The length of the CDR3 is 13 residues. Trimming removed 3 bases from V and 7 bases from J, with 13 bases in between. Per germline, CDR1 LGHNA and CDR2 YSLEER. This clonotype was seen many times. Its antigen is still unknown. V usage is TRBV4-3 and J usage is TRBJ2-7; D ambiguous. Sequences were derived from whole blood, sampled at baseline. The sequence came from an adult who was a healthcare worker with PCR-confirmed SARS-CoV-2 infection or an uninfected control (not recorded which). The CDR3 loop reads CASSQAGFKEQYF. The CDR3 DNA reads TGCGCCAGCAGCCAGGCCGGGTTTAAGGAGCAGTACTTC.